Following are 20 T cell receptor beta chains from one sample sequenced in a study of cytomegalovirus exposure and HLA in healthy donors. PCR involved 60 Vbeta and 13 Jbeta primers. TCRdb's copy holds only in-frame clones and misses some; the assay was immunoSEQ multiplex PCR. The data show about 90,000 clones, with about 88% seen just once and 2.1% held by the top ten. The sequencing sample was made of PBMCs. These receptors came from a man aged 18 to 29 in good health and CMV-seronegative.

As concerns this clone: At one boundary the junction diverges from the germline segment, which might be a read error. The chain links TRBV7-7 to TRBJ2-5; 8 nucleotides match TRBD2. Germline assignment: CDR1 SSHAT and CDR2 FNYEAQ (reference sequence). The CDR3 length is 17 residues. The CDR3 reads CASSFRLTSDYQETQYF. The CDR3 bases are TGTGCTAGCAGCTTCCGTTTGACTAGCGATTACCAAGAGACCCAGTACTTC.

The chain combines TRBV27 with TRBJ2-5; D may be TRBD2 (6 bases). The V gene's germline CDR1 is MNHEY and CDR2 SMNVEV (reference sequence). The CDR3 length is 16 residues. V was cut by 6 bases and J by 4 bases, with 21 bases left in between. CDR3 nucleotide sequence: TGTGCCAGCAGCTCCGGGATTGTTGTGGGGGGAGAGACCCAGTACTTC. It codes for CASSSGIVVGGETQYF.

V gene TRBV27 combines with J gene TRBJ1-5; no reliable D call. CDR1 is MNHEY and CDR2 is SMNVEV in the germline V gene (reference sequence). Trimming shortened V by 1 base and J by 0 bases, and 7 bases separated the two germline ends. This CDR3 has 15 amino acids. For the CDR3, the DNA is TGTGCCAGCAGTTTATTCGCAGTTAGCAATCAGCCCCAGCATTTT. It translates to CASSLFAVSNQPQHF.

A single count supports this clone. The genes are TRBV7-3 and TRBJ2-1; possibly TRBD2 for D (6 bases). Trimming removed 3 bases from V and 4 bases from J, with 13 bases in between. Germline V CDR1 and CDR2: SGHTA, FQGTGA. The CDR3 runs 15 residues. CDR3 coding DNA: TGTGCCAGCAGCTTTCTACCGGGAGATTACAATGAGCAGTTCTTC. Its protein product is CASSFLPGDYNEQFF.

J is TRBJ2-7 and V is TRBV7-8; 7 bases agree with TRBD2. J lost 4 bases, V lost 5 bases, and 8 bases had no gene match. The CDR3 consists of 14 residues. Germline lookup yields CDR1 SGHVS and CDR2 FQNEAQ. CDR3: CASSRGAGVYEQYF. In DNA, the CDR3 is TGTGCCAGCAGCCGAGGGGCGGGAGTGTACGAGCAGTACTTC. Filled out from reference TRBV7-8 and TRBJ2-7, the complete variable domain reads GAGVSQSPRYKVAKRGQDVALRCDPISGHVSLFWYQQALGQGPEFLTYFQNEAQLDKSGLPSDRFFAERPEGSVSTLKIQRTQQEDSAVYLCASSRGAGVYEQYFGPGTRLTVT.

The chain joins TRBV7-6 to TRBJ2-7; 9 bases match TRBD1. V shed 5 bases and J 1 base; nucleotides not matched to a gene: 6. Germline assignment: CDR1 SGHVS and CDR2 FNYEAQ. The CDR3 has 15 residues. CDR3: CASSPGGTGSYEQYF. The CDR3 DNA reads TGTGCCAGCAGCCCTGGGGGGACAGGGTCCTACGAGCAGTACTTC.

The chain recombines TRBV7-9 with TRBJ2-2, with D tentatively TRBD2 (5 bases). V gave up 3 bases and J gave up 4 bases, with 12 bases separating them. Germline V CDR1 and CDR2: SEHNR, FQNEAQ (reference sequence). This CDR3 region has 15 residues. This chain's CDR3 is CASSLRLSRTGELFF. CDR3 coding DNA: TGTGCCAGCAGCTTGAGACTAAGTCGCACCGGGGAGCTGTTTTTT.

The chain links TRBV30 to TRBJ1-5; 7 bases agree with TRBD1. V trimming: 5 bases; J trimming: 7 bases; junction bases outside the gene matches: 11. This CDR3 region has 14 residues. Germline V gene lookup returns CDR1 GTSNPN and CDR2 SVGIG (reference sequence). This CDR3 is CAWGTAASGQPQHF. Here the CDR3 DNA reads TGTGCCTGGGGGACAGCCGCTTCGGGGCAGCCCCAGCATTTT. The whole variable domain, remainder taken from reference TRBV30 and TRBJ1-5, is SQTIHQWPATLVQPVGSPLSLECTVEGTSNPNLYWYRQAAGRGLQLLFYSVGIGQISSEVPQNLSASRPQDRQFILSSKKLLLSDSGFYLCAWGTAASGQPQHFGDGTRLSIL.

This chain links TRBV25-1 with TRBJ2-7; TRBD2 is a possible D gene (6 bases). V was cut by 1 base and J by 9 bases, with 16 bases left in between. The V gene's germline CDR1 is MGHDK and CDR2 SYGVNS. CDR3 length: 14 residues. The CDR3 bases are TGTGCCAGCAGTGAATCACTGGAGGGCGGTATGCAGTACTTC. Translating gives CASSESLEGGMQYF.

This clone appeared a few times. V is TRBV7-9 and J is TRBJ1-6, with D possibly being TRBD1 (6 bases). Trimming took off 4 bases at V and 7 bases at J, with 11 bases between the two ends. The CDR3 runs to 14 residues. Germline CDR1 reads SEHNR; CDR2 reads FQNEAQ (reference sequence). The CDR3 region has the DNA TGTGCCAGCAGCTCGACGGGACAAAATTCACCCCTCCACTTT. Its translation: CASSSTGQNSPLHF.

This clone showed up just a few times. This chain uses TRBV7-3 with TRBJ1-1; no clear D. Germline V gene data show CDR1 as SGHTA and CDR2 as FQGTGA. Trimming cost V 5 bases and J 2 bases, with 9 bases left between them. CDR3 length equals 13 residues. The CDR3, as DNA: TGTGCCAGCAGCCCCGACATTAACACTGAAGCTTTCTTT. Translated: CASSPDINTEAFF. Together with reference TRBV7-3 and TRBJ1-1, the CDR3 gives the full variable domain: GAGVSQTPSNKVTEKGKYVELRCDPISGHTALYWYRQSLGQGPEFLIYFQGTGAADDSGLPNDRFFAVRPEGSVSTLKIQRTERGDSAVYLCASSPDINTEAFFGQGTRLTVV.

The chain uses TRBV4-1 and TRBJ2-7, with a weak D call TRBD1 (5 bases). Germline CDR1 reads MGHRA; CDR2 reads YSYEKL. This CDR3 contains 14 residues. V was trimmed by 0 bases and J by 3 bases, leaving 9 bases between them. The CDR3: CASSQDWGGYEQYF. In DNA form, the CDR3 reads TGCGCCAGCAGCCAAGATTGGGGCGGCTACGAGCAGTACTTC.

The chain carries TRBV7-8 and TRBJ1-5; 8 bases match TRBD1. This CDR3 region has 15 residues. V gave up 4 bases and J gave up 3 bases; unmatched junction bases: 5. Germline-derived CDR1 and CDR2 are SGHVS and FQNEAQ. In DNA, the CDR3 is TGTGCCAGCAGCTCCCGGGACAGGTTCAATCAGCCCCAGCATTTT. Translation: CASSSRDRFNQPQHF.

This clone was seen a single time. The chain carries TRBV15 and TRBJ2-1; TRBD2 agrees at 7 bases. The V and J ends lost 8 bases and 8 bases, in that order; junction bases with no gene match: 12. The CDR3 runs to 14 residues. Per the germline V gene, CDR1 is LNHNV and CDR2 is YYDKDF (reference sequence). CDR3 nucleotide sequence: TGTGCCACCCTTGGGGAGGGAGTGCCCGATGAGCAGTTCTTC. This gives the protein CATLGEGVPDEQFF.

This clone was found a few times. The CDR3 here is CASSVVAGGDGYTF. As DNA, the CDR3 is TGTGCCAGCAGCGTAGTGGCAGGGGGCGATGGCTACACCTTC. The rearrangement joins TRBV9 to TRBJ1-2; TRBD1 matches at 8 bases. CDR1 and CDR2 (germline): SGDLS, YYNGEE. J gave up 6 bases and V 0 bases, and 4 bases lay outside the gene matches. The CDR3 runs 14 residues.

For the CDR3, the DNA is TGCGCCAGCAGCTTGCCAGGGCGTAGCACTGAAGCTTTCTTT. The encoded protein is CASSLPGRSTEAFF. The rearrangement joins TRBV5-1 to TRBJ1-1; a weak D match, TRBD1 (5 bases). The CDR3 has 14 residues. V lost 1 base and J lost 4, with 11 bases in between. Germline assignment: CDR1 SGHRS and CDR2 YFSETQ.

This chain links TRBV28 with TRBJ1-4, with 8 nucleotides matching TRBD1. The CDR3 has 13 residues. Germline CDR1 MDHEN, CDR2 SYDVKM. V lost 6 bases and J lost 6; bases outside the gene matches: 3. The CDR3 here is CASSPDRDEKLFF. DNA of the CDR3: TGTGCCAGCAGCCCGGACAGGGATGAAAAACTGTTTTTT.

V is TRBV7-9 and J is TRBJ2-5; possible D gene TRBD1, 6 bases. The V end lost 3 bases, the J end lost 0 bases, and 11 bases lay between the germline ends. CDR3 length: 15 amino acids. The germline gives CDR1 SEHNR, CDR2 FQNEAQ (reference sequence). In nucleotides, the CDR3 is TGTGCCAGCAGCTTCAGCGACAGGTACCAAGAGACCCAGTACTTC. Amino acids: CASSFSDRYQETQYF.

The chain joins TRBV6-5 to TRBJ2-7, with TRBD1 matching over 8 bases. Germline loops: CDR1 MNHEY, CDR2 SVGAGI. V was pared by 1 base and J by 2 bases, with 4 bases of the junction left unmatched. The length of the CDR3 is 15 residues. CDR3 protein: CASSYWDRSAYEQYF. DNA for the CDR3: TGTGCCAGCAGTTACTGGGACAGGTCCGCCTACGAGCAGTACTTC.

The V call is TRBV19, the J call TRBJ2-4; unclear D gene. Deletions cut 1 base from V and 0 bases from J, with 7 bases between. The CDR3 consists of 15 residues. Germline V gene sequence: CDR1 LNHDA, CDR2 SQIVND (reference sequence). This CDR3 is CASSIVSIAKNIQYF. The DNA of the CDR3 is TGTGCCAGTAGTATAGTGTCAATAGCCAAAAACATTCAGTACTTC.